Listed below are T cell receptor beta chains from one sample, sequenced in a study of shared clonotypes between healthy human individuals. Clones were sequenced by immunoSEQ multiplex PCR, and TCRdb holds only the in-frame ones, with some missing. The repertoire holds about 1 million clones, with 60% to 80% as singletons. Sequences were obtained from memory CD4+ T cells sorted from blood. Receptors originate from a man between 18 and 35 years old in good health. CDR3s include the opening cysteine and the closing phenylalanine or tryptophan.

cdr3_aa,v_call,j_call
CASSLSGGAYNEQFF,TRBV28,TRBJ2-1
CASSPAGSSYEQYF,TRBV18,TRBJ2-7
CAVRVGSYGYTF,TRBV10-3,TRBJ1-2
CASSLLGQGGYEQYF,TRBV5-4,NA
CASSLGLVGEQYF,TRBV7-6,TRBJ2-7
CASSPILGGSTQYF,TRBV4-3,TRBJ2-3
CASSSDSSYNEQFF,TRBV5-1,TRBJ2-1
CSARTAGRDLF,TRBV20-1,TRBJ1-1
CASSSTVQYGYTF,TRBV28,TRBJ1-2
CASSGQGTYGYTF,TRBV5-1,TRBJ1-2
CASSLGQYNEQFF,TRBV7-6,TRBJ2-1
CASSSLFNSYEQYF,TRBV7-6,TRBJ2-7
CASSSGTSGSRTDTQYF,TRBV5-8,TRBJ2-3
CASSSRLVEQFF,TRBV5-6,TRBJ2-1
CASSPNTDTQYF,TRBV19,TRBJ2-3
CASSTDSEQFF,TRBV6-6,TRBJ2-1
CAISEGGGTSTDTQYF,TRBV10-3,TRBJ2-3
CASSTGLAGYEQFF,TRBV11-2,TRBJ2-1
CASNWTWATNEKLFF,TRBV6-6,TRBJ1-4
CASSAWTGQSSTDTQYF,TRBV7-9,TRBJ2-3
CASSFKGVAQYF,TRBV7-2,TRBJ2-5
CASNEFSGTGELFF,TRBV7-8,TRBJ2-2
CASSLNGAPDTQYF,TRBV5-1,TRBJ2-3
CASSQGQGSTEAFF,TRBV18,TRBJ1-1
CASSLREANTEAFF,TRBV7-9,TRBJ1-1
CASSLNQGPETQYF,TRBV7-2,TRBJ2-5
CASKNPTDHGNQPQHF,TRBV19,TRBJ1-5
CASSVVGQGLAYYGYTF,TRBV5-1,TRBJ1-2
CAWGLQGPGANVLTF,TRBV30,TRBJ2-6
CASSAFTGELFF,TRBV6-4,TRBJ2-2
CASTRTGQGNQPQHF,TRBV2,TRBJ1-5
CASSLAGQEYEQYF,TRBV7-9,TRBJ2-7
CASSEQGETQYF,TRBV10-2,TRBJ2-5
CASSPPQGQGYGYTF,TRBV6-5,TRBJ1-2
CASSRRGGYGELFF,TRBV13,TRBJ2-2
CASSWGGEQETQYF,TRBV9,TRBJ2-5
CASSLNENTEAFF,TRBV5-1,TRBJ1-1
CASSQDRTFPYEQYF,TRBV4-1,NA
CASSESPGQFYEQYF,TRBV6-1,TRBJ2-7
CASSLGSTDTQYF,TRBV6-6,TRBJ2-3
CARQGANEQYF,TRBV30,TRBJ2-7
CASSLETGGEAFF,TRBV5-1,TRBJ1-1
CASSIDGAVETQYF,TRBV19,TRBJ2-5
CSARDRTEAFF,TRBV20-1,TRBJ1-1
CASSFPGTQGIYEQYF,TRBV28,TRBJ2-7
CASRQGQPSTDTQYF,TRBV2,TRBJ2-3
CASSSTGGGETQYF,TRBV5-4,TRBJ2-5
CASSPGTGPTNYGYTF,TRBV5-4,TRBJ1-2
CASSRLLTGTGELFF,TRBV19,TRBJ2-2
CASSLGQSTEAFF,TRBV6-5,TRBJ1-1
CASAQGLAGETQYF,TRBV5-1,TRBJ2-5